This T cell receptor beta chain originates from a study of OX40 agonist ivuxolimab in advanced cancers. Study summary: All patients had ivuxolimab intravenously every 2 weeks at 0.01 to 10 mg/kg. Antecedent anti-PD-1, anti-PD-L1 or anti-CTLA-4 therapy was permissible, with 40% having received some. Study observations and caveats: Both CD4+ and CD8+ T cell populations in blood had undergone clonal expansion by week 6 at 0.1 to 3.0 mg/kg. The work left the antigen specificity of expanded peripheral T cells undetermined.

Method: immunoSEQ multiplex PCR; TCRdb's copy keeps in-frame clones and lacks some. The sample includes tens of thousands of clones, approximately 89% of them seen just once. Details on this clone: Its antigen is still unknown.

The TCR sequence derives from an adult with an advanced solid tumor such as melanoma, head and neck, liver or kidney cancer. The source material was CD4+ or CD8+ T cells sorted from blood, sampled in a trial of the OX40 agonist ivuxolimab.

The CDR3 loop is CASNPEGLAGISYNEQFF. The CDR3 DNA follows: TGCGCCAGCAACCCCGAGGGCCTAGCGGGGATCTCCTACAATGAGCAGTTCTTC. The chain carries TRBV5-1 and TRBJ2-1; TRBD2 agrees at 9 bases. The CDR3 is made up of 18 amino acids. With V trimmed by 6 bases and J by 0 bases, 13 bases remained unmatched. The germline CDR1 and CDR2 sequences are SGHRS and YFSETQ. Combining the CDR3 with reference TRBV5-1 and TRBJ2-1 gives the whole variable domain KAGVTQTPRYLIKTRGQQVTLSCSPISGHRSVSWYQQTPGQGLQFLFEYFSETQRNKGNFPGRFSGRQFSNSRSEMNVSTLELGDSALYLCASNPEGLAGISYNEQFFGPGTRLTVL.